This section outlines one T cell receptor beta chain sequence together with its context. The data belong to a study of blood T cell repertoires in COVID-19. J gave up 5 bases and V 1 base, and 11 bases lay outside the gene matches. Germline loops: CDR1 LNHDA, CDR2 SQIVND (reference sequence). CDR3 size: 17 residues. Using immunoSEQ multiplex PCR, the repertoire was profiled, and TCRdb retains in-frame clones only, with some absent. The data show about 290,000 clones, roughly 86% seen once. This sequence originates from a woman in her thirties with COVID-19, enrolled during active disease. The chain carries TRBV19 and TRBJ2-7; TRBD1 matches 10 bases. The specimen was peripheral blood. CDR3 sequence (DNA): TGTGCCAGTAGTATAGTCGGGACAGGGGCGGGCGGCGACGAGCAGTACTTC. This sequence encodes CASSIVGTGAGGDEQYF.